What follows are 13 T cell receptor beta chains derived from one specimen sequenced in a study of T cell responses to AZD1222 COVID-19 vaccine. Libraries were prepared by immunoSEQ multiplex PCR; TCRdb keeps only in-frame clonotypes and omits some of them. Of 150,000 or so clones in the sample, approximately 92% were seen once. Sample: peripheral blood, taken on day 0 of AZD1222 vaccination. The receptors come from an adult in good health.

The chain's CDR3 is CAWSEGHYGYTF. The CDR3 coding sequence is TGTGCCTGGAGTGAGGGACACTATGGCTACACCTTC. The V gene is TRBV30, the J gene TRBJ1-2, with D perhaps TRBD1 (5 bases). This CDR3 spans 12 amino acids. Between the trimmed V and J ends, which lost 1 base and 3 bases, there was a span of 6 bases. Looked up from germline, CDR1 is GTSNPN and CDR2 is SVGIG (reference sequence).

V usage is TRBV10-1 and J usage is TRBJ1-5; a possible D gene is TRBD1 (6 bases). CDR1 and CDR2 (germline): WNHNN, SYGVQD (reference sequence). V was shortened by 2 bases and J by 2 bases, with 13 bases between the two germline ends. The length of the CDR3 is 16 residues. CDR3 bases: TGCGCCAGCAGTGAGACAGGGTGGGAGGGCAATCAGCCCCAGCATTTT. Its protein product is CASSETGWEGNQPQHF.

This chain links TRBV12-1 with TRBJ2-1; the table assigns TRBD2, which was not confirmed against the DNA. TRBV12-1 is annotated as a pseudogene. CDR3 size: 15 residues. The DNA for the CDR3 is TGTGCCAGCAGACGCACTAGGTTTACCTACAATGAGCAGTTCTTC. It specifies CASRRTRFTYNEQFF.

The chain has TRBV11-3 and TRBJ2-5; D unresolved. The V gene's germline CDR1 is SGHNT and CDR2 YENEEA. V lost 5 bases and J 7 bases, leaving 11 bases between the germline ends. This CDR3 is 12 amino acids long. This chain's CDR3 is CASSIDSGTQYF. The CDR3 nucleotides read TGTGCCAGCAGCATCGACTCGGGGACCCAGTACTTC.

The chain employs TRBV11-3 and TRBJ1-1; TRBD1 is a possible D gene (5 bases). The CDR3 is 17 amino acids. Between the trimmed V and J ends, which lost 4 bases and 4 bases, there was a span of 22 bases. Germline V gene sequence: CDR1 SGHNT, CDR2 YENEEA. The CDR3 is CASSSSRRGELGTEAFF. The CDR3, as DNA: TGTGCCAGCAGCTCCAGCCGGAGGGGTGAGTTAGGCACTGAAGCTTTCTTT.

The rearrangement uses TRBV5-6 and TRBJ1-6, with TRBD1 as a possible D gene (5 bases). The CDR3 extends over 14 amino acids. Trimming shortened V by 2 bases and J by 9 bases, and 12 bases separated the two germline ends. Germline CDR1 is SGHDT and CDR2 is YYEEEE. CDR3 DNA sequence: TGTGCCAGCAGCTTTGGGCAGGGCCCTTCACCCCTCCACTTT. Protein product: CASSFGQGPSPLHF.

V and J are TRBV5-8 and TRBJ1-1; 10 bases line up with TRBD1. Germline assignment: CDR1 SGHTS and CDR2 YDEGEE. The junction had 8 bases not matched to a gene; V was cut back by 3 bases and J by 3 bases. The CDR3 is 16 residues long. Here the CDR3 reads CASSSRQGALDTEAFF. Here the CDR3 DNA reads TGTGCCAGCAGCTCGCGACAGGGGGCCCTGGACACTGAAGCTTTCTTT.

V gene TRBV25-1 combines with J gene TRBJ1-4; a possible D gene is TRBD1 (6 bases). Germline values: CDR1 MGHDK, CDR2 SYGVNS. The V and J ends lost 2 bases and 8 bases respectively, with 15 bases between them. The CDR3 spans 15 residues. The CDR3 nucleotides read TGTGCCAGCAGTGAACCAACAGGGCCAGGCGAAAAACTGTTTTTT. Its translation: CASSEPTGPGEKLFF. Drawing the rest from reference TRBV25-1 and TRBJ1-4, the complete variable domain is EADIYQTPRYLVIGTGKKITLECSQTMGHDKMYWYQQDPGMELHLIHYSYGVNSTEKGDLSSESTVSRIRTEHFPLTLESARPSHTSQYLCASSEPTGPGEKLFFGSGTQLSVL.

This chain uses TRBV7-2 with TRBJ2-7; weak D call: TRBD1 (5 bases). V gave up 5 bases and J gave up 4 bases, with 24 bases separating them. The CDR3 covers 17 residues. Germline V lookup: CDR1 SGHTA, CDR2 FQGNSA. The DNA of the CDR3 is TGTGCCAGCAGCCCGACATCAACAGGATGGGGTGCTTACGAGCAGTACTTC. Its translation is CASSPTSTGWGAYEQYF.

This chain connects TRBV2 to TRBJ2-1, with 10 bases aligning to TRBD1. V was pared by 7 bases and J by 6 bases, with 3 bases of the junction left unmatched. The length of the CDR3 is 13 residues. Germline values: CDR1 SNHLY, CDR2 FYNNEI. CDR3 DNA: TGTGCCAGCACAGGGACAGGGGCCAATGAGCAGTTCTTC. Protein sequence: CASTGTGANEQFF.

The chain has TRBV5-4 and TRBJ2-2; 8 bases are shared with TRBD1. V trimming: 2 bases; J trimming: 3 bases; junction bases outside the gene matches: 6. Germline-derived CDR1 and CDR2 are SGHNT and YYREEE (reference sequence). CDR3 length: 16 amino acids. The CDR3 protein is CASSFQTGADTGELFF. The CDR3 DNA sequence: TGTGCCAGCAGCTTCCAGACAGGGGCGGACACCGGGGAGCTGTTTTTT. Supplemented by reference TRBV5-4 and TRBJ2-2, the full variable domain reads ETGVTQSPTHLIKTRGQQVTLRCSSQSGHNTVSWYQQALGQGPQFIFQYYREEENGRGNFPPRFSGLQFPNYSSELNVNALELDDSALYLCASSFQTGADTGELFFGEGSRLTVL.

The chain recombines TRBV7-6 with TRBJ2-1; 11 bases fit TRBD2. This CDR3 region has 15 residues. Germline V CDR1 and CDR2: SGHVS, FNYEAQ. The V segment lost 4 bases and the J segment 9 bases; nucleotides outside the gene matches: 8. CDR3: CASSSGTSGFAEQFF. DNA for the CDR3: TGTGCCAGCAGCTCCGGGACTAGCGGTTTCGCTGAGCAGTTCTTC.

The V and J genes are TRBV15 and TRBJ2-5, with D possibly being TRBD2 (6 bases). The CDR3 contains 16 residues. V lost 2 bases and J lost 5, with 18 bases in between. CDR1 LNHNV and CDR2 YYDKDF come from the germline V gene (reference sequence). CDR3 nucleotides: TGTGCCACCAGCAGACCACCCGGTAGGGCGGGGGAGACCCAGTACTTC. This translates into CATSRPPGRAGETQYF.